A single sample gave rise to the 31 T cell receptor beta chains below, sequenced in a study of regulatory T cells in long-lasting Graves disease. Construction of the TCR beta libraries employed iRepertoire HTBI primers in conjunction with Arm-PCR of CDR3 regions. MiXCR, run by TCRdb on the multiplex PCR reads, gives a single entry per CDR3 protein. Among 400,000 to 500,000 distinct CDR3 sequences listed, 14% were seen once. Time point given: newly diagnosed GD, antithyroid drugs for less than 3 months. PBMC RNA served as the TCR library source. This sample also appeared in a second study, on T cells in Graves' hyperthyroidism and ophthalmopathy.

The sample here was peripheral blood mononuclear cells (PBMCs), taken at new diagnosis, from a patient treated with antithyroid drugs. The receptors stem from a woman between 50 and 59 years old with Graves disease.

This clonotype was found many times. The chain is built from TRBV12-3 or TRBV12-4 and TRBJ1-1; 7 nucleotides line up with TRBD1. V was clipped by 4 bases and J by 1 base; unmatched bases: 6. The CDR3 consists of 15 residues. The CDR3 DNA sequence: TGTGCCAGCAGTTCCTCGGACAGGACGAACACTGAAGCTTTCTTT. It specifies CASSSSDRTNTEAFF.

This clonotype was recorded many times. The chain is built from TRBV2 and TRBJ1-1, with D hard to call. This CDR3 is 15 amino acids long. Germline V gives CDR1 SNHLY, CDR2 FYNNEI. V dropped 3 bases and J dropped 0 bases, with 11 bases sitting between them. CDR3 bases: TGTGCCAGCAGTGAGAGTCCCCTCTTGAACACTGAAGCTTTCTTT. Amino acids: CASSESPLLNTEAFF.

The chain carries TRBV5-1 and TRBJ1-2; D might be TRBD1 (5 bases). V shed 0 bases and J shed 8 bases, with 20 bases lying between them. Germline V gene sequence: CDR1 SGHRS, CDR2 YFSETQ. The CDR3 is 16 residues long. The CDR3 region is CASSLAGRVQGRGYTF. Here the CDR3 DNA reads TGCGCCAGCAGCTTGGCCGGGAGAGTGCAGGGCCGAGGCTACACCTTC. The entire variable domain, with the rest obtained from reference TRBV5-1 and TRBJ1-2, is as follows: KAGVTQTPRYLIKTRGQQVTLSCSPISGHRSVSWYQQTPGQGLQFLFEYFSETQRNKGNFPGRFSGRQFSNSRSEMNVSTLELGDSALYLCASSLAGRVQGRGYTFGSGTRLTVV.

The chain links TRBV2 to TRBJ1-2, with TRBD1 as a possible D gene (5 bases). The germline gives CDR1 SNHLY, CDR2 FYNNEI. This CDR3 comprises 13 residues. V was pared by 7 bases and J by 5 bases, with 14 bases between. The DNA for the CDR3 is TGTGCCAGCAAAGAGGACACTTCATATGGCTACACCTTC. Translation gives CASKEDTSYGYTF.

This clonotype came up many times. The rearrangement links TRBV2 to TRBJ1-6, with 9 bases matching TRBD1. This CDR3 contains 16 residues. Germline lookup yields CDR1 SNHLY and CDR2 FYNNEI. After removal of 0 bases from V and 5 bases from J, the junction contained 2 bases not matched to a gene. CDR3 coding DNA: TGTGCCAGCAGTGAAGCGGGACAGGGTCATAATTCACCCCTCCACTTT. Its translation is CASSEAGQGHNSPLHF.

In its sample, this clonotype was seen a few times. The chain joins TRBV5-8 to TRBJ2-6, with D possibly matching TRBD1 (6 bases). The CDR3 loop spans 16 amino acids. V was clipped by 0 bases and J by 0 bases, with 7 bases between them. Germline V gives CDR1 SGHTS, CDR2 YDEGEE. CDR3 amino acids: CASSLVQGSGANVLTF. The CDR3, as DNA: TGTGCCAGCAGCTTGGTACAGGGCTCTGGGGCCAACGTCCTGACTTTC.

This clonotype was observed at least ten times. The chain carries TRBV7-9 and TRBJ1-2, with a tentative D call TRBD1 (6 bases). Germline-derived CDR1 and CDR2 are SEHNR and FQNEAQ (reference sequence). Trimming shortened V by 6 bases and J by 8 bases, and 13 bases separated the two germline ends. The CDR3 consists of 12 residues. In nucleotides, the CDR3 is TGTGCCAGCAGTTTCGGACAGCACGGCTACACCTTC. This translates into CASSFGQHGYTF. Together with reference TRBV7-9 and TRBJ1-2, the CDR3 gives the full variable domain: DTGVSQNPRHKITKRGQNVTFRCDPISEHNRLYWYRQTLGQGPEFLTYFQNEAQLEKSRLLSDRFSAERPKGSFSTLEIQRTEQGDSAMYLCASSFGQHGYTFGSGTRLTVV.

This chain uses TRBV9 with TRBJ1-1; tentatively, D is TRBD1 (5 bases). Per germline, CDR1 SGDLS and CDR2 YYNGEE. V shed 2 bases and J shed 5 bases, with 16 bases lying between them. The CDR3 runs 15 residues. The CDR3 DNA sequence: TGTGCCAGCAGCGTCATAGGGGAATTAGGGACTGAAGCTTTCTTT. Amino acids: CASSVIGELGTEAFF.

This clonotype was seen ten or more times. This sequence joins TRBV5-1 and TRBJ2-3; TRBD1 matches at 12 bases. The CDR3 extends over 19 amino acids. CDR1 and CDR2 (germline): SGHRS, YFSETQ. Unmatched junction bases numbered 16, after V lost 4 bases and J lost 4 bases. CDR3 amino acids: CASSKTGTGGAPNSDTQYF. The CDR3 coding sequence is TGCGCCAGCAGCAAAACCGGGACAGGGGGCGCCCCGAATTCAGATACGCAGTATTTT.

The chain couples TRBV6-1 to TRBJ2-1, with D possibly called TRBD1 or TRBD2 (6 bases each). V shed 6 bases and J shed 6 bases, with 27 bases lying between them. Germline CDR1 reads MNHNS; CDR2 reads SASEGT. CDR3 length: 18 amino acids. CDR3 region: CASRGPTGGQSLINEQFF. As DNA, the CDR3 is TGTGCCAGCAGGGGCCCCACCGGGGGCCAGAGTTTAATCAATGAGCAGTTCTTC.

This clonotype has a count of ten or more. The rearrangement links TRBV14 to TRBJ2-1; D not resolved. The CDR3 loop spans 14 amino acids. The germline V gene has CDR1 SGHDN and CDR2 FVKESK. V lost 0 bases, J lost 3 bases, and 6 bases lay in between. The CDR3 protein is CASSQDSGYNEQFF. CDR3 sequence (DNA): TGTGCCAGCAGCCAAGACTCAGGCTACAATGAGCAGTTCTTC. Full variable domain (outside the CDR3, taken from reference TRBV14 and TRBJ2-1): EAGVTQFPSHSVIEKGQTVTLRCDPISGHDNLYWYRRVMGKEIKFLLHFVKESKQDESGMPNNRFLAERTGGTYSTLKVQPAELEDSGVYFCASSQDSGYNEQFFGPGTRLTVL.

The chain links TRBV12-3 or TRBV12-4 to TRBJ1-3; D is possibly TRBD1 (6 bases). This CDR3 region has 14 residues. Trimming removed 2 bases from V and 4 bases from J, with 9 bases in between. For the CDR3, the DNA is TGTGCCAGCAGTTTAAGGGGGTTGGGAAACACCATATATTTT. Its protein product is CASSLRGLGNTIYF.

This clonotype was detected ten times or more. The chain combines TRBV28 with TRBJ1-1; D is unresolved. Germline CDR1 and CDR2: MDHEN and SYDVKM. This CDR3 is built from 16 residues. Trimming removed 5 bases from V and 3 bases from J, with 19 bases in between. The CDR3 here is CASSPSWGLSHTEAFF. CDR3 DNA sequence: TGTGCCAGCAGTCCCAGCTGGGGTTTGTCGCACACTGAAGCTTTCTTT. The full variable domain, completed using reference TRBV28 and TRBJ1-1, is DVKVTQSSRYLVKRTGEKVFLECVQDMDHENMFWYRQDPGLGLRLIYFSYDVKMKEKGDIPEGYSVSREKKERFSLILESASTNQTSMYLCASSPSWGLSHTEAFFGQGTRLTVV.

The chain is built from TRBV11-3 and TRBJ2-2; D gene ambiguous. There are 16 residues in the CDR3. CDR1 is SGHNT and CDR2 is YENEEA in the germline V gene. The ends were cut back, 4 bases at V and 6 bases at J, with 18 bases in the middle. CDR3 coding DNA: TGTGCCAGCAGCTCGGGTGGGATGGCGTCGGCCGGGGAGCTGTTTTTT. This translates into CASSSGGMASAGELFF.

This clonotype has at least ten counts. The V and J genes are TRBV3-1 and TRBJ2-5, with D perhaps TRBD2 (6 bases). Germline V gene data show CDR1 as LGHDT and CDR2 as YNNKEL (reference sequence). Between the trimmed V and J ends, which lost 4 bases and 5 bases, there was a span of 11 bases. The CDR3 is 13 amino acids. This CDR3 reads CASSRGVTETQYF. The CDR3 coding sequence is TGTGCCAGCAGCCGGGGGGTAACGGAGACCCAGTACTTC.

This clonotype occurred many times. This chain links TRBV28 with TRBJ2-7; TRBD2 agrees at 14 bases. Germline V gene lookup returns CDR1 MDHEN and CDR2 SYDVKM. V was pared by 4 bases and J by 6 bases, with 8 bases of the junction left unmatched. The CDR3 runs to 16 residues. CDR3 region: CASSSLGLAGVSEQYF. CDR3 DNA sequence: TGTGCCAGCAGTTCCCTGGGACTAGCGGGAGTATCCGAGCAGTACTTC.

This clonotype has ten or more counts. This chain links TRBV5-1 with TRBJ1-1; 7 bases are shared with TRBD1. This CDR3 has 16 amino acids. Germline loops: CDR1 SGHRS, CDR2 YFSETQ. V dropped 0 bases and J dropped 1; count of bases not matched to a gene: 6. CDR3 loop: CASSLDRGRRNTEAFF. The CDR3 nucleotides read TGCGCCAGCAGCTTGGACAGGGGACGTAGGAACACTGAAGCTTTCTTT.

In this sample, this clonotype turned up many times. The chain joins TRBV7-9 to TRBJ1-5; D not certain. This CDR3 comprises 12 residues. The ends were cut back, 8 bases at V and 0 bases at J, with 5 bases in the middle. Germline CDR1 is SEHNR and CDR2 is FQNEAQ (reference sequence). CDR3 DNA sequence: TGTGCCAGCGGGGATAGCAATCAGCCCCAGCATTTT. It is translated as CASGDSNQPQHF.

Regarding this clonotype: This could be a read error, since a much larger clone is one nucleotide away. No conserved phenylalanine or tryptophan is present at the end of the CDR3, so a read error is the likely explanation. The rearrangement uses TRBV28 and TRBJ2-2; TRBD1 agrees at 8 bases. CDR1 and CDR2 (germline): MDHEN, SYDVKM. V was clipped by 6 bases and J by 5 bases; unmatched bases: 8. This CDR3 contains 15 residues. This CDR3 reads CASSPQGASTGELFS. In DNA form, the CDR3 reads TGTGCCAGCAGCCCCCAGGGGGCGAGTACCGGGGAGCTGTTTTCT.

This clonotype came up a few times. This rearrangement joins TRBV5-1 to TRBJ2-3, with 11 nucleotides matching TRBD1. The DNA end is a closer match to TRBJ2-5, so the J assignment may be wrong. Germline-derived CDR1 and CDR2 are SGHRS and YFSETQ. This CDR3 has 15 amino acids. In nucleotides, the CDR3 is TGCGCCAGCGCACCCGGACAGGGGGCCGTAGAGACCCAGTACTTC. This codes for CASAPGQGAVETQYF.

This chain uses TRBV4-1 with TRBJ2-5; 13 bases are a match to TRBD2. Germline values: CDR1 MGHRA, CDR2 YSYEKL. The CDR3 sequence is 16 residues long. V gave up 3 bases and J gave up 2 bases; unmatched junction bases: 3. The CDR3 DNA reads TGCGCCAGCAGCCACGGGACTAGCGGGACGCAAGAGACCCAGTACTTC. Translating gives CASSHGTSGTQETQYF.

This clonotype was detected many times. This chain uses TRBV20-1 with TRBJ2-7; 7 nucleotides line up with TRBD2. The CDR3 totals 14 residues. The trim removed 6 bases at V and 1 base at J, leaving 9 bases unmatched. CDR1 and CDR2 (germline): DFQATT, SNEGSKA (reference sequence). CDR3 bases: TGCAGTGCCCACCGGGACTACAATTCCTACGAGCAGTACTTC. It yields the protein CSAHRDYNSYEQYF.

The chain has TRBV7-3 and TRBJ1-3; D gene ambiguous. This CDR3 has 15 residues. Germline CDR1 is SGHTA and CDR2 is FQGTGA. The V gene lost 2 bases and the J gene lost 0 bases, with 8 bases spanning the gap. The CDR3 coding sequence is TGTGCCAGCAGCTTATACGGGATCTCTGGAAACACCATATATTTT. Translation: CASSLYGISGNTIYF.

Details on this clonotype: This could be a read error, since a much larger clone is one nucleotide away. The gene calls are TRBV5-5 and TRBJ1-5; the D is unclear. CDR1 is SGHKS and CDR2 is YYEKEE in the germline V gene (reference sequence). Trimming cost V 2 bases and J 6 bases, with 12 bases left between them. There are 14 residues in the CDR3. CDR3 loop: CASSLADGGQPQHF. In nucleotides, the CDR3 is TGTGCCAGCAGCTTAGCAGACGGTGGTCAGCCCCAGCATTTT.

The CDR3, as DNA: TGTGCCAGCAGCTCGGAACGCTACTCGTGGGGCTACACCTTC. Translated: CASSSERYSWGYTF. This chain links TRBV7-9 with TRBJ1-2; D ambiguous. Germline assignment: CDR1 SEHNR and CDR2 FQNEAQ (reference sequence). The CDR3 has 14 residues. Trimming pared 4 bases from V and 8 bases from J, leaving 17 bases between.

This clonotype was recorded a few times. The chain combines TRBV28 with TRBJ1-6; D uncertain. In germline, CDR1 is MDHEN, CDR2 SYDVKM. The V gene lost 5 bases and the J gene lost 9 bases, with 14 bases spanning the gap. The CDR3 is 14 amino acids. The DNA for the CDR3 is TGTGCCAGCAGTACGGTGGGCTGGGGTTCACCCCTCCACTTT. Protein: CASSTVGWGSPLHF.

This clonotype was seen many times. The chain couples TRBV25-1 to TRBJ2-1; 10 bases line up with TRBD2. With 6 bases clipped from V and 7 bases from J, the junction kept 9 bases outside the gene matches. The CDR3 has 15 residues. Germline V CDR1 and CDR2: MGHDK, SYGVNS. CDR3 sequence (DNA): TGTGCCAGCAGGTCAGGGACTAGCGTTGGGAATGAGCAGTTCTTC. Its protein product is CASRSGTSVGNEQFF.

This clonotype was counted only a few times. This rearrangement joins TRBV3-1 to TRBJ2-7, with D maybe TRBD2 (5 bases). This CDR3 contains 13 residues. V shed 2 bases and J shed 5 bases, with 10 bases lying between them. CDR1 and CDR2 (germline): LGHDT, YNNKEL (reference sequence). Here the CDR3 reads CASSQSKRDEQYF. CDR3 DNA sequence: TGTGCCAGCAGCCAAAGTAAGAGGGACGAGCAGTACTTC.

The chain recombines TRBV5-1 with TRBJ2-7; 7 bases are a match to TRBD1. CDR1 is SGHRS, CDR2 YFSETQ, per germline. V dropped 6 bases and J dropped 0; count of bases not matched to a gene: 6. This CDR3 comprises 14 residues. DNA of the CDR3: TGCGCCAGCACCCAGGGGGACGGCTCCTACGAGCAGTACTTC. It yields the protein CASTQGDGSYEQYF.

The V gene is TRBV19, the J gene TRBJ2-2, with TRBD1 as a possible D gene (5 bases). This CDR3 is built from 16 residues. V was clipped by 6 bases and J by 2 bases, with 16 bases between them. The V gene's germline CDR1 is LNHDA and CDR2 SQIVND (reference sequence). CDR3: CASRAQGLPNTGELFF. Written as DNA, the CDR3 is TGTGCCAGTAGGGCTCAGGGATTACCCAACACCGGGGAGCTGTTTTTT. Looking up the rest from reference TRBV19 and TRBJ2-2 gives the full variable domain: DGGITQSPKYLFRKEGQNVTLSCEQNLNHDAMYWYRQDPGQGLRLIYYSQIVNDFQKGDIAEGYSVSREKKESFPLTVTSAQKNPTAFYLCASRAQGLPNTGELFFGEGSRLTVL.

This clonotype turned up a few times. The rearrangement joins TRBV5-1 to TRBJ2-1, with TRBD1 as a possible D gene (7 bases). Germline-derived CDR1 and CDR2 are SGHRS and YFSETQ. Trimming took 4 bases from V and 7 from J, leaving 18 bases between them. This CDR3 is 15 amino acids long. CDR3 DNA sequence: TGCGCCAGCAGCCCATTGGGGCAGGGGGGAAATGAGCAGTTCTTC. Translating gives CASSPLGQGGNEQFF.